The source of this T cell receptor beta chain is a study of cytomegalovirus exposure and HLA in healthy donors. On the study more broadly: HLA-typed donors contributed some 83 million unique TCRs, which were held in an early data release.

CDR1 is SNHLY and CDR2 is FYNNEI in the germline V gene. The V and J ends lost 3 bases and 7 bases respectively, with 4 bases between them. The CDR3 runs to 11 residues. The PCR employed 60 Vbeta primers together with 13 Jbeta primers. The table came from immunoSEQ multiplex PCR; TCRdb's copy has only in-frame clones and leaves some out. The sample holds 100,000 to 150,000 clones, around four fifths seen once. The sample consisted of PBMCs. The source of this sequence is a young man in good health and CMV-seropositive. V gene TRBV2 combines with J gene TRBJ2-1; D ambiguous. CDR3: CASSDRNEQFF. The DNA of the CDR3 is TGTGCCAGCAGTGATCGGAATGAGCAGTTCTTC. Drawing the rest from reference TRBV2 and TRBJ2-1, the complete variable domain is EPEVTQTPSHQVTQMGQEVILRCVPISNHLYFYWYRQILGQKVEFLVSFYNNEISEKSEIFDDQFSVERPDGSNFTLKIRSTKLEDSAMYFCASSDRNEQFFGPGTRLTVL.